The 5 T cell receptor beta chains given below trace back to one sample, sequenced in a study of cytomegalovirus exposure and HLA in healthy donors. Use of 60 Vbeta and 13 Jbeta primers characterized the PCR. Assay: immunoSEQ multiplex PCR; the TCRdb copy retains only in-frame clones and omits some. Of 110,000 to 150,000 clones in the sample, 70% were seen once. Sequencing was performed on PBMCs. The receptor set was obtained from a woman aged 60 to 75 in good health and CMV-seropositive.

This clone was found once. The chain links TRBV5-6 to TRBJ2-5; 10 positions agree with TRBD2. The V gene's germline CDR1 is SGHDT and CDR2 YYEEEE. After removal of 1 base from V and 1 base from J, the junction contained 4 bases not matched to a gene. This CDR3 is 16 amino acids long. The CDR3 DNA is TGTGCCAGCAGCTTGCGGGCTAGCGGGAGCCAAGAGACCCAGTACTTC. Residues: CASSLRASGSQETQYF.

This chain connects TRBV5-1 to TRBJ2-7; 8 nucleotides align to TRBD2. The CDR3 runs to 16 residues. Germline trimming cut 0 bases from V and 7 bases from J; bases unmatched to any gene: 12. Germline assignment: CDR1 SGHRS and CDR2 YFSETQ. The CDR3 DNA is TGCGCCAGCAGCTTGGGGCCGGTCGGGGGGGTTTTGGAGCAGTACTTC. Its protein is CASSLGPVGGVLEQYF.

This clone turned up a few times. This chain connects TRBV28 to TRBJ2-7; 11 bases line up with TRBD2. CDR3 size: 14 residues. V trimming: 8 bases; J trimming: 4 bases; junction bases outside the gene matches: 7. CDR1 is MDHEN and CDR2 is SYDVKM in the germline V gene. CDR3 coding DNA: TGTGCCAGCGGAGCCGGGACTAGCGGATACGAGCAGTACTTC. Translated, it gives CASGAGTSGYEQYF.

There are a few counts of this clone. The chain has TRBV30 and TRBJ1-1, with D tentatively TRBD1 (5 bases). The CDR3 consists of 13 residues. Trimming took 2 bases from V and 4 from J, leaving 11 bases between them. In germline, CDR1 is GTSNPN, CDR2 SVGIG (reference sequence). The CDR3 nucleotides read TGTGCCTGGAGTACAAGCGGGGCCACTGAAGCTTTCTTT. It is translated as CAWSTSGATEAFF.

In DNA form, the CDR3 reads TGTGCCAGCAGCTTAAAGGGACAGATGAACACTGAAGCTTTCTTT. Its translation is CASSLKGQMNTEAFF. The rearrangement links TRBV2 to TRBJ1-1, with 7 bases lining up with TRBD1. With V trimmed by 6 bases and J by 0 bases, 7 bases remained unmatched. The CDR3 runs 15 residues. The germline V gene encodes CDR1 SNHLY and CDR2 FYNNEI.